This record looks at one T cell receptor beta chain sequence and its context. TCRdb keeps only in-frame clones here, not all; method: immunoSEQ multiplex PCR. The sample comprises about 320,000 clones, 89% of which are singletons, and roughly 5.2% rests with the top ten. Donors were grouped by their self-reported clinical history. What the recovered Cohort 3 donors had was two negative PCRs, clearance, or symptom resolution. These data are taken from a study of blood T cell repertoires in COVID-19. Across the study: Sources were T cells, B-cell-depleted T cells, or PBMCs; the material itself was cDNA or gDNA.

Sequencing input: PBMCs or T cells enriched from blood (not recorded which). This TCR derives from a man aged 60 to 69 who had recovered from COVID-19.

CDR3 sequence reads: CASSVVLRETQYF. For the CDR3, the DNA is TGTGCCAGCAGTGTTGTTCTCCGGGAGACCCAGTACTTC. The V gene is TRBV2, the J gene TRBJ2-5, with D hard to call. Per germline, CDR1 SNHLY and CDR2 FYNNEI. Trimming removed 4 bases from V and 5 bases from J, with 11 bases in between. This CDR3 is 13 amino acids long.